This TCR beta chain came from a study of OX40 agonist ivuxolimab in advanced cancers. Germline trimming cut 4 bases from V and 2 bases from J; bases unmatched to any gene: 13. CDR1 and CDR2 from the germline V gene are SQVTM and ANQGSEA. CDR3 length equals 16 residues. Here immunoSEQ multiplex PCR was the method, and the copy in TCRdb shows in-frame clones only, minus some. Of roughly 120,000 clones listed, 80% to 95% are singletons. Sequenced material: CD4+ or CD8+ T cells sorted from blood, taken in a trial of the OX40 agonist ivuxolimab. The chain employs TRBV29-1 and TRBJ1-1; 7 bases agree with TRBD1. The origin of this receptor is an adult with an advanced solid tumor such as melanoma, head and neck, liver or kidney cancer. CDR3: CSVVLQQTGANTEAFF. The CDR3 DNA reads TGCAGCGTTGTCCTCCAACAAACAGGGGCTAACACTGAAGCTTTCTTT.